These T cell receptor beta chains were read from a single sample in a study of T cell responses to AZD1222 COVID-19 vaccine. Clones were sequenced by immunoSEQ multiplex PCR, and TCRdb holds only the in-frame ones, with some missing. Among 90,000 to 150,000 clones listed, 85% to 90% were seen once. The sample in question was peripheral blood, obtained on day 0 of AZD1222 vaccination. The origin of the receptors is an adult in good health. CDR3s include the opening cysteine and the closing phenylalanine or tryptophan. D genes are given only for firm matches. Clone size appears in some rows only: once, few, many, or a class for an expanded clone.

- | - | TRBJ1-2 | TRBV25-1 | CATQAGTDYGYTF | TGTGCCACCCAAGCGGGCACAGACTATGGCTACACCTTC
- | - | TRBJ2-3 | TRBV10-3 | CAISPRGPTDTQYF | TGTGCCATCAGCCCGCGGGGGCCCACAGATACGCAGTATTTT
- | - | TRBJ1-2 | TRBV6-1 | CASSHSDGGNYGYTF | TGTGCCAGCAGCCACTCCGACGGGGGTAATTATGGCTACACCTTC
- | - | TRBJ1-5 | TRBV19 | CASSRGDVRNQPQHF | TGTGCCAGTAGTAGGGGGGACGTTCGCAATCAGCCCCAGCATTTT
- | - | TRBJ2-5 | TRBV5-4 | CASSLDRVETQYF | TGTGCCAGCAGCTTGGACAGGGTTGAGACCCAGTACTTC
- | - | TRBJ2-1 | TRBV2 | CASSEAWGNEQFF | TGTGCCAGCAGTGAAGCCTGGGGCAATGAGCAGTTCTTC
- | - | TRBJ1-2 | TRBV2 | CASSEAIGTVGYTF | TGTGCCAGCAGTGAAGCGATAGGAACAGTTGGCTACACCTTC
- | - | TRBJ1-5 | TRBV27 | CASSLRGYSNQPQHF | TGTGCCAGCAGCCTCAGGGGATATAGCAATCAGCCCCAGCATTTT
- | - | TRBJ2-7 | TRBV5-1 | CASTPKGELLSYEQYF | TGCGCCAGCACACCAAAAGGGGAACTTCTCTCATACGAGCAGTACTTC
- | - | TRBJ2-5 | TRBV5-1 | CASSGGLGAGSGETQYF | TGCGCCAGCAGCGGAGGACTTGGGGCGGGCTCGGGGGAGACCCAGTACTTC
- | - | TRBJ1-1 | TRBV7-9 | CASSLKGVSEAFF | TGTGCCAGCAGCTTAAAAGGGGTCAGTGAAGCTTTCTTT
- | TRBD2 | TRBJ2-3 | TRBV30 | CAWRTSGSTDTQYF | TGTGCCTGGAGGACTAGCGGTAGCACAGATACGCAGTATTTT
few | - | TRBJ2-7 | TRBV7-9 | CASSLAGSSSYEQYF | TGTGCCAGCAGCTTAGCGGGGTCTAGCTCCTACGAGCAGTACTTC
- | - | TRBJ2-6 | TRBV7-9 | CASSLALAGANVLTF | TGTGCCAGCAGCTTAGCGCTGGCTGGGGCCAACGTCCTGACTTTC
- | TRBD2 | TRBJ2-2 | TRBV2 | CASRGGTNTGELFF | TGTGCCAGCCGCGGGGGGACCAACACCGGGGAGCTGTTTTTT
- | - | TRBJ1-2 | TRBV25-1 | CASSRGGTDYGYTF | TGTGCCAGCAGCCGGGGAGGGACGGACTATGGCTACACCTTC
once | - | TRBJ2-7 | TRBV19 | CASSIDKSSYEQYF | TGTGCCAGTAGTATAGATAAAAGTTCCTACGAGCAGTACTTC
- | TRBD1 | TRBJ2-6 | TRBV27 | CASTPGTGGSGANVLTF | TGTGCCAGCACCCCAGGGACAGGAGGCTCTGGGGCCAACGTCCTGACTTTC
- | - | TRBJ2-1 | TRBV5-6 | CASSRTTYNEQFF | TGTGCCAGCAGCCGCACGACCTACAATGAGCAGTTCTTC
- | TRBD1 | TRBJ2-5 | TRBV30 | CAWSTGVETQYF | TGTGCCTGGAGTACAGGGGTAGAGACCCAGTACTTC
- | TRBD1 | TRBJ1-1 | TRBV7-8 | CASSDPDRVNTEAFF | TGTGCCAGCAGCGATCCGGACAGGGTGAACACTGAAGCTTTCTTT
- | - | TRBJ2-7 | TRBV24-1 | CATRGLGGDFCEQYF | TGTGCCACCAGGGGCCTAGGGGGAGACTTCTGCGAGCAGTACTTC
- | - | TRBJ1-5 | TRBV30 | CAWSEGLDQPQHF | TGTGCCTGGAGTGAAGGGTTGGATCAGCCCCAGCATTTT
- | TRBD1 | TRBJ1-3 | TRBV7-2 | CASSPTGLGNTIYF | TGTGCCAGCAGCCCGACAGGGCTCGGAAACACCATATATTTT
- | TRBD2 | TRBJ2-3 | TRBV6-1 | CASSEGGSWGGHTDTQYF | TGTGCCAGCAGTGAAGGCGGAAGTTGGGGGGGTCACACAGATACGCAGTATTTT
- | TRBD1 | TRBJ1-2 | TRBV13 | CASSLRQGGGYTF | TGTGCCAGCAGCTTGCGACAGGGAGGTGGCTACACCTTC
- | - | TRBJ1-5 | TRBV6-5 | CASSLQGSQPQHF | TGTGCCAGCAGTTTACAGGGTAGCCAGCCCCAGCATTTT
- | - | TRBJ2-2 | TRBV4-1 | CASSLLIMPGPNTGELFF | TGCGCCAGCAGCCTCCTGATCATGCCGGGCCCCAACACCGGGGAGCTGTTTTTT
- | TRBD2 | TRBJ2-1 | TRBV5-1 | CASSRTSGGHYNEQFF | TGCGCCAGCAGTCGGACTAGCGGGGGCCACTACAATGAGCAGTTCTTC
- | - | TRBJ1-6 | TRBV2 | CASSVGGGSPLHF | TGTGCCAGCAGCGTCGGGGGGGGTTCACCCCTCCACTTT
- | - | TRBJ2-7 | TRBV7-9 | CASSSLGDEGTLYEQYF | TGTGCCAGCAGCTCCCTCGGGGACGAAGGTACCCTCTACGAGCAGTACTTC
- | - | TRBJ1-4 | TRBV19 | CATGQGREKLFF | TGTGCGACGGGGCAGGGTCGGGAAAAACTGTTTTTT
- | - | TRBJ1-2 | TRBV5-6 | CASSWSSSLVGGYTF | TGTGCCAGCAGCTGGTCCTCGTCCCTCGTGGGTGGCTACACCTTC
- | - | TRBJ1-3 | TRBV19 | CASSINPFDTIYF | TGTGCCAGTAGTATTAACCCCTTCGACACCATATATTTT
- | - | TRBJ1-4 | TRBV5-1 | CASSLEARTNEKLFF | TGCGCCAGCAGCTTGGAGGCCAGGACTAATGAAAAACTGTTTTTT
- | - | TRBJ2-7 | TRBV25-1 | CASKEGGTYEQYF | TGTGCCAGCAAGGAAGGAGGGACCTACGAGCAGTACTTC
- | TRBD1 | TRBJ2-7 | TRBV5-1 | CASSSSSQGAAYEQYF | TGCGCCAGCAGCTCCTCCTCGCAGGGGGCCGCCTACGAGCAGTACTTC
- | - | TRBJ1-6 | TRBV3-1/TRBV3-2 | CASSQDYSYSPLHF | TGTGCCAGCAGCCAAGATTATTCGTATTCACCCCTCCACTTT
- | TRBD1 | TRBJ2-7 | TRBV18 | CASSPPDRFYEQYF | TGTGCCAGCTCACCGCCGGACAGGTTCTACGAGCAGTACTTC
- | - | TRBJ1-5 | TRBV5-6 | CASSLYAGPQHF | TGTGCCAGCAGCTTGTACGCCGGGCCCCAGCATTTT
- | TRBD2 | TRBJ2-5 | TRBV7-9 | CASRDGTSGETQYF | TGTGCCAGCAGAGACGGGACTAGCGGAGAGACCCAGTACTTC
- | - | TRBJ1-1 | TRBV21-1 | CASSKERVPVMNTEAFF | TGTGCCAGCAGCAAAGAGCGCGTCCCGGTAATGAACACTGAAGCTTTCTTT
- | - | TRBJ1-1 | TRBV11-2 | CASSLEVVGYTEAFF | TGTGCCAGCAGCTTAGAAGTTGTGGGCTACACTGAAGCTTTCTTT
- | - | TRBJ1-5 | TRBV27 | CASSLYPPTVYSNQPQHF | TGTGCCAGCAGTTTATACCCGCCGACAGTATATAGCAATCAGCCCCAGCATTTT
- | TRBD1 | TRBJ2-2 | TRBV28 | CASSTNRQGLAGELFF | TGTGCCAGCAGTACCAACCGACAGGGTTTAGCCGGGGAGCTGTTTTTT
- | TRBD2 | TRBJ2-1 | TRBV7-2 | CASSLTSGTRNEQFF | TGTGCCAGCAGCTTAACTAGCGGGACGCGCAATGAGCAGTTCTTC
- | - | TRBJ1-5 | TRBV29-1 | CSVARGINQPQHF | TGCAGCGTTGCCAGGGGCATTAATCAGCCCCAGCATTTT
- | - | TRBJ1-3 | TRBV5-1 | CASTGTGNTIYF | TGCGCCAGCACGGGTACTGGGAACACCATATATTTT
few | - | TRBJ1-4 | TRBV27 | CASGQGKLFF | TGTGCCAGCGGTCAAGGAAAACTGTTTTTT
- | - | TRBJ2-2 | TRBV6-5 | CASSRGQWELFF | TGTGCCAGCAGCCGAGGACAATGGGAGCTGTTTTTT
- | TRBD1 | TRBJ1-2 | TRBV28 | CASSLTGKGYTF | TGTGCCAGCAGTTTGACAGGGAAGGGCTACACCTTC
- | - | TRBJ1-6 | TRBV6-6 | CASTDRSNSPLHF | TGTGCCAGCACGGACAGATCCAATTCACCCCTCCACTTT
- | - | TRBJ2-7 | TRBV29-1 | CSVGAPGQWTYEQYF | TGCAGCGTTGGAGCCCCGGGACAATGGACCTACGAGCAGTACTTC
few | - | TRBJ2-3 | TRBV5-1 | CASTPGGGQVDTQYF | TGCGCCAGCACTCCTGGAGGGGGGCAGGTGGATACGCAGTATTTT
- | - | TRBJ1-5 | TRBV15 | CATSAISNQPQHF | TGTGCCACCAGCGCGATAAGCAATCAGCCCCAGCATTTT
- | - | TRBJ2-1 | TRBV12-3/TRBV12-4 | CASSLVEGGEQFF | TGTGCCAGCAGTTTAGTGGAGGGGGGTGAGCAGTTCTTC